The 24 T cell receptor beta chains below were found in one sample sequenced in a study of blood T cell repertoires in COVID-19 (dated by TCRdb to about 2020). Libraries were prepared through the immunoSEQ multiplex PCR assay. TCRdb stores this immuneACCESS table with in-frame sequences only. Part of the clones is absent; in the studies checked, under half of the shortfall reflects unresolved V genes, and no reason is known for the rest. A total of around 160,000 clones appear in this sample, around 87% of them only once. The leading ten clones occupy about a tenth of the sample. Specimen: peripheral blood. These receptors all stem from a woman in her 70s with COVID-19, enrolled during active disease.

V is TRBV19 and J is TRBJ2-3; D possibly corresponds to TRBD2 (5 bases). The CDR3 length is 14 residues. Germline V lookup: CDR1 LNHDA, CDR2 SQIVND (reference sequence). Deletions cut 1 base from V and 5 bases from J, with 10 bases between. CDR3 DNA: TGTGCCAGTAGTATAGGAGGGTTTGAAGATACGCAGTATTTT. Residues: CASSIGGFEDTQYF.

The V gene is TRBV14, the J gene TRBJ2-3, with D uncertain. The CDR3 loop spans 12 amino acids. Germline CDR1 and CDR2: SGHDN and FVKESK. Trimming removed 1 base at V and 7 bases at J, with 6 bases between. The CDR3 reads CASSQGGNTQYF. Here the CDR3 DNA reads TGTGCCAGCAGCCAAGGCGGAAATACGCAGTATTTT.

The chain joins TRBV9 to TRBJ2-3; TRBD2 agrees at 10 bases. The germline CDR1 and CDR2 sequences are SGDLS and YYNGEE. The length of the CDR3 is 19 residues. The trim removed 0 bases at V and 2 bases at J, leaving 12 bases unmatched. CDR3 sequence (DNA): TGTGCCAGCAGCGTAGAGGCCAGCGGGGGGGCCGCGGCCACAGATACGCAGTATTTT. Protein: CASSVEASGGAAATDTQYF.

V and J are TRBV3-1 (or the pseudogene TRBV3-2) and TRBJ2-1; 14 bases fit TRBD2. V gave up 3 bases and J gave up 4 bases; unmatched junction bases: 5. Germline-derived CDR1 and CDR2 are LGHDT and YNNKEL (reference sequence). The CDR3 sequence is 17 residues long. The CDR3 DNA reads TGTGCCAGCAGCCAGGGGACTAGCGGGGGAGTTTACAATGAGCAGTTCTTC. Its translation: CASSQGTSGGVYNEQFF.

The chain couples TRBV2 to TRBJ1-3; D is perhaps TRBD1 (6 bases). This CDR3 has 13 amino acids. V shed 2 bases and J shed 10 bases, with 12 bases lying between them. Germline CDR1 and CDR2: SNHLY and FYNNEI. The CDR3 DNA is TGTGCCAGCAGTGAAAGTCACAGGGTTACCATATATTTT. Translation: CASSESHRVTIYF.

The V call is TRBV5-6, the J call TRBJ1-5, with a tentative D call TRBD1 (5 bases). The germline V gene encodes CDR1 SGHDT and CDR2 YYEEEE. V dropped 6 bases and J dropped 5 bases, with 15 bases sitting between them. This CDR3 is 14 amino acids long. As DNA, the CDR3 is TGTGCCAGCACCCCGGGGGGGTCTGATCAGCCCCAGCATTTT. This gives the protein CASTPGGSDQPQHF.

This clone was seen only once. The V call is TRBV6-5, the J call TRBJ2-5; 7 bases fit TRBD2. The CDR3 extends over 14 amino acids. V dropped 11 bases and J dropped 5; count of bases not matched to a gene: 14. Germline loops: CDR1 MNHEY, CDR2 SVGAGI. The CDR3 here is CASIERGLGETQYF. CDR3 DNA: TGTGCCTCGATCGAGCGGGGCCTTGGGGAGACCCAGTACTTC.

The chain combines TRBV7-9 with TRBJ1-2; possibly TRBD1 for D (5 bases). This CDR3 spans 12 amino acids. Germline V gene lookup returns CDR1 SEHNR and CDR2 FQNEAQ (reference sequence). The V and J ends lost 1 base and 6 bases respectively, with 6 bases between them. The CDR3 loop is CASSLGGDGYTF. The CDR3 coding sequence is TGTGCCAGCAGCTTAGGGGGGGATGGCTACACCTTC.

The chain links TRBV18 to TRBJ1-6, with D possibly being TRBD1 (6 bases). The germline V and J ends were trimmed by 6 bases and 2 bases, with 11 bases remaining between them. The CDR3 sequence is 15 residues long. In germline, CDR1 is KGHSH, CDR2 LQKENI. CDR3 nucleotides: TGTGCCAGCTCGCGCGGACAGACCTATAATTCACCCCTCCACTTT. Its protein product is CASSRGQTYNSPLHF.

The chain combines TRBV2 with TRBJ1-1; D possibly corresponds to TRBD1 (6 bases). The germline CDR1 and CDR2 sequences are SNHLY and FYNNEI. Trimming stripped 6 bases from V and 1 base from J, with 12 bases between. CDR3 length: 14 residues. The chain's CDR3 is CASRAGQPNTEAFF. CDR3 sequence (DNA): TGTGCCAGCAGAGCTGGACAGCCGAACACTGAAGCTTTCTTT.

The V and J genes are TRBV13 and TRBJ2-7; TRBD1 matches 9 bases. The CDR3 consists of 16 residues. V was pared by 5 bases and J by 1 base, with 9 bases of the junction left unmatched. Germline values: CDR1 PRHDT, CDR2 FYEKMQ (reference sequence). In nucleotides, the CDR3 is TGTGCCAGCAGCCAAAGGGACAGGGCAGATTCCTACGAGCAGTACTTC. Translation gives CASSQRDRADSYEQYF.

V and J are TRBV5-5 and TRBJ1-2; TRBD1 is a possible D gene (6 bases). The CDR3 runs to 14 residues. V was clipped by 2 bases and J by 7 bases, with 15 bases between them. Germline CDR1 and CDR2: SGHKS and YYEKEE (reference sequence). The CDR3 spells CASSFPQGSRGYTF. In DNA, the CDR3 is TGTGCCAGCAGCTTTCCCCAGGGGAGTCGTGGCTACACCTTC.

The V call is TRBV3-1 (or the pseudogene TRBV3-2), the J call TRBJ1-4, with TRBD1 as a possible D gene (5 bases). Germline V gene data show CDR1 as LGHDT and CDR2 as YNNKEL (reference sequence). The CDR3 covers 13 residues. Trimming took off 3 bases at V and 7 bases at J, with 9 bases between the two ends. Written as DNA, the CDR3 is TGTGCCAGCAGCCACAGGGAGGTTGAAAAACTGTTTTTT. It codes for CASSHREVEKLFF.

The chain employs TRBV2 and TRBJ2-7; 7 positions agree with TRBD1. Germline V gene data show CDR1 as SNHLY and CDR2 as FYNNEI. The V segment lost 6 bases and the J segment 5 bases; nucleotides outside the gene matches: 10. This CDR3 spans 14 amino acids. The CDR3 DNA reads as TGTGCCAGCAGCGACAGGGTTCTGGCCCACGAGCAGTACTTC. Protein sequence: CASSDRVLAHEQYF.

The chain has TRBV11-2 and TRBJ1-5, with a possible D match to TRBD1 (5 bases). Looked up from germline, CDR1 is SGHAT and CDR2 is FQNNGV. This CDR3 has 15 residues. Trimming removed 2 bases at V and 5 bases at J, with 13 bases between. For the CDR3, the DNA is TGTGCCAGCAGCTTACGTCCGGACATGTATCAGCCCCAGCATTTT. This gives the protein CASSLRPDMYQPQHF.

This chain links TRBV30 with TRBJ1-4, with a weak D call TRBD1 (5 bases). The CDR3 length is 15 residues. The germline V gene encodes CDR1 GTSNPN and CDR2 SVGIG (reference sequence). V lost 6 bases and J lost 0, with 14 bases in between. CDR3 DNA: TGTGCCTGTGCGGGGGGGGTTTCAACTAATGAAAAACTGTTTTTT. Encoded protein: CACAGGVSTNEKLFF.

V usage is TRBV7-9 and J usage is TRBJ1-2, with TRBD1 as a possible D gene (5 bases). The germline V gene encodes CDR1 SEHNR and CDR2 FQNEAQ (reference sequence). The CDR3 loop spans 13 amino acids. V was trimmed by 6 bases and J by 9 bases, leaving 17 bases between them. The CDR3 is CASRPDSNWSYTF. In nucleotides, the CDR3 is TGTGCCAGCAGACCTGACAGTAACTGGAGCTACACCTTC.

This chain uses TRBV12-3 or TRBV12-4 with TRBJ1-5; possible D gene TRBD1, 5 bases. V lost 2 bases to trimming and J lost 7 bases, with 9 bases between them. The CDR3 extends over 13 amino acids. CDR3 nucleotides: TGTGCCAGCAGTTTAAGGACACACCAGCCCCAGCATTTT. This translates into CASSLRTHQPQHF.

CDR3 region: CASLSGGGNTIYF. CDR3 sequence (DNA): TGCGCCAGCCTGAGCGGGGGGGGAAACACCATATATTTT. The chain joins TRBV10-1 to TRBJ1-3; tentative D call: TRBD1 (5 bases). V was cut by 8 bases and J by 4 bases, with 12 bases left in between. Germline lookup yields CDR1 WNHNN and CDR2 SYGVQD (reference sequence). This CDR3 has 13 amino acids.

This rearrangement joins TRBV3-1 (or the pseudogene TRBV3-2) to TRBJ2-1, with TRBD1 identical over 8 bases. The CDR3 totals 16 residues. V was pared by 5 bases and J by 7 bases, with 13 bases of the junction left unmatched. Germline CDR1 LGHDT, CDR2 YNNKEL (reference sequence). CDR3 in DNA: TGTGCCAGCAGCGGCGGACAGGGTACTCTCAAGAATGAGCAGTTCTTC. As protein: CASSGGQGTLKNEQFF.

This clone was seen a few times. The chain joins TRBV30 to TRBJ1-5; D call uncertain. CDR1 is GTSNPN, CDR2 SVGIG, per germline (reference sequence). With 5 bases removed from V and 0 bases from J, the gap between germline ends came to 8 bases. The CDR3 is 13 residues long. The CDR3 DNA follows: TGTGCCTGGTCGACTGATAGCAATCAGCCCCAGCATTTT. Its translation: CAWSTDSNQPQHF.

The chain joins TRBV14 to TRBJ2-1, with D perhaps matching TRBD1 (6 bases). V lost 4 bases and J 12 bases, leaving 19 bases between the germline ends. The CDR3 is made up of 14 amino acids. Germline V gene data show CDR1 as SGHDN and CDR2 as FVKESK. Here the CDR3 reads CASSPRGWVTRQFF. The CDR3 region has the DNA TGTGCCAGCAGCCCCAGGGGTTGGGTCACCCGGCAGTTCTTC.

The chain links TRBV18 to TRBJ1-1, with 7 bases fitting TRBD1. Germline V lookup: CDR1 KGHSH, CDR2 LQKENI. The CDR3 is 15 residues long. Unmatched junction bases numbered 10, after V lost 3 bases and J lost 6 bases. The CDR3 nucleotides read TGTGCCAGCTCACCTTCTCAGGGGGATCTGGCTGAAGCTTTCTTT. Its protein product is CASSPSQGDLAEAFF.

The chain combines TRBV7-2 with TRBJ2-7; D is uncertain. The CDR3 is made up of 12 amino acids. In germline, CDR1 is SGHTA, CDR2 FQGNSA. Trimming cost V 2 bases and J 12 bases, with 14 bases left between them. The CDR3 DNA reads as TGTGCCAGCAGCTTACCCCACTCCCCCCCGTACTTC. This codes for CASSLPHSPPYF. Using reference TRBV7-2 and TRBJ2-7 for the parts outside the CDR3, the full variable domain is GAGVSQSPSNKVTEKGKDVELRCDPISGHTALYWYRQSLGQGLEFLIYFQGNSAPDKSGLPSDRFSAERTGGSVSTLTIQRTQQEDSAVYLCASSLPHSPPYFGPGTRLTVT.